Listed here are 32 T cell receptor beta chains from one sample, sequenced in a study of cytomegalovirus exposure and HLA in healthy donors. The method was immunoSEQ multiplex PCR; TCRdb's version includes in-frame clones alone and lacks a portion of them. The sample includes under 150,000 clones, more than 85% of them seen just once. The sequenced material came from PBMCs. The receptor source for this set is a man between 18 and 29 years old in good health and CMV-seropositive.

The chain links TRBV10-1 to TRBJ2-6, with a weak D call TRBD1 (5 bases). The CDR3 consists of 16 residues. CDR1 is WNHNN, CDR2 SYGVQD, per germline (reference sequence). Trimming pared 3 bases from V and 0 bases from J, leaving 9 bases between. CDR3 sequence (DNA): TGCGCCAGCAGTGACCCGACAGACTCTGGGGCCAACGTCCTGACTTTC. As protein: CASSDPTDSGANVLTF.

The chain links TRBV5-1 to TRBJ2-1; TRBD2 aligns across 10 bases. This CDR3 comprises 15 residues. CDR1 and CDR2 (germline): SGHRS, YFSETQ. After removal of 2 bases from V and 6 bases from J, the junction contained 5 bases not matched to a gene. As DNA, the CDR3 is TGCGCCAGCAGCTTCCTAGCGGGAGAACTCAATGAGCAGTTCTTC. Protein sequence: CASSFLAGELNEQFF.

The J gene is TRBJ2-2, the V gene TRBV18, with 8 bases that match TRBD2. There are 18 residues in the CDR3. The trim removed 5 bases at V and 5 bases at J, leaving 16 bases unmatched. Germline assignment: CDR1 KGHSH and CDR2 LQKENI. The CDR3 nucleotides read TGTGCCAGCTCAGAACGAATTACCAGCGGGAGCGGTACCGGGGAGCTGTTTTTT. Translation: CASSERITSGSGTGELFF. The complete variable domain, with remaining parts taken from reference TRBV18 and TRBJ2-2, reads NAGVMQNPRHLVRRRGQEARLRCSPMKGHSHVYWYRQLPEEGLKFMVYLQKENIIDESGMPKERFSAEFPKEGPSILRIQQVVRGDSAAYFCASSERITSGSGTGELFFGEGSRLTVL.

This sequence joins TRBV29-1 and TRBJ1-1; TRBD1 is a possible D gene (5 bases). The CDR3 totals 13 residues. Germline CDR1 and CDR2: SQVTM and ANQGSEA. The germline V and J ends were trimmed by 7 bases and 0 bases, with 12 bases remaining between them. The CDR3 DNA reads as TGCAGCGCTCGGACACAAGTGAACACTGAAGCTTTCTTT. Its translation: CSARTQVNTEAFF.

The rearrangement links TRBV5-4 to TRBJ2-7; 7 nucleotides align to TRBD1. The CDR3 covers 16 residues. Unmatched junction bases numbered 9, after V lost 2 bases and J lost 1 base. Per the germline V gene, CDR1 is SGHNT and CDR2 is YYREEE (reference sequence). The CDR3 reads CASSLNRDSSSYEQYF. The CDR3 DNA is TGTGCCAGCAGCTTAAACCGGGACAGCTCTTCCTACGAGCAGTACTTC.

This chain joins TRBV27 and TRBJ2-7, with TRBD1 matching over 9 bases. The ends lost 9 bases at V and 4 bases at J; junction bases unmatched: 10. The CDR3 extends over 14 amino acids. Per germline, CDR1 MNHEY and CDR2 SMNVEV (reference sequence). This CDR3 reads CARGRSQGAYEQYF. The CDR3, as DNA: TGTGCCAGAGGAAGGTCACAGGGGGCTTACGAGCAGTACTTC.

This chain connects TRBV19 to TRBJ2-3; the D gene is possibly TRBD2 (6 bases). The CDR3 covers 17 residues. V shed 1 base and J shed 0 bases, with 14 bases lying between them. The germline V gene has CDR1 LNHDA and CDR2 SQIVND (reference sequence). CDR3 region: CASSIGLGSGSTDTQYF. In DNA, the CDR3 is TGTGCCAGTAGTATAGGGCTTGGTAGCGGAAGCACAGATACGCAGTATTTT.

This chain connects TRBV5-1 to TRBJ2-1; the match to TRBD2 covers 13 bases. This CDR3 region has 17 residues. V dropped 3 bases and J dropped 7; count of bases not matched to a gene: 10. Germline CDR1 is SGHRS and CDR2 is YFSETQ. For the CDR3, the DNA is TGCGCCAGCAGCTCGCCCTCCGGGACTAGCGGGGTTAATGAGCAGTTCTTC. This gives the protein CASSSPSGTSGVNEQFF.

This rearrangement joins TRBV5-1 to TRBJ2-7; possible D gene TRBD2, 5 bases. The CDR3 consists of 17 residues. V gave up 3 bases and J gave up 2 bases, with 21 bases separating them. Germline V gene data show CDR1 as SGHRS and CDR2 as YFSETQ. CDR3 bases: TGCGCCAGCAGCTCACTTGCGGGTCCCATACCTACCTACGAGCAGTACTTC. Residues: CASSSLAGPIPTYEQYF. Complete variable domain (other parts from reference TRBV5-1 and TRBJ2-7): KAGVTQTPRYLIKTRGQQVTLSCSPISGHRSVSWYQQTPGQGLQFLFEYFSETQRNKGNFPGRFSGRQFSNSRSEMNVSTLELGDSALYLCASSSLAGPIPTYEQYFGPGTRLTVT.

Concerning this clone itself: At one of its ends the junction is not consistent with the germline gene, which may arise from a read error. Within the sample, other DNA sequences also encode this same CDR3. The J gene is TRBJ1-6, the V gene TRBV27; TRBD1 matches 7 bases. CDR1 and CDR2 from the germline V gene are MNHEY and SMNVEV (reference sequence). This CDR3 is built from 13 residues. As DNA, the CDR3 is TGTGCCAGCAGTTTTGACAGGGCTTCACCTCTCCACTTT. Its translation: CASSFDRASPLHF.

This chain uses TRBV9 with TRBJ2-1; weak D call: TRBD1 (6 bases). V lost 0 bases and J lost 1, with 11 bases in between. CDR1 is SGDLS and CDR2 is YYNGEE in the germline V gene. The CDR3 extends over 16 amino acids. The CDR3 spells CASSVDRRGSYNEQFF. The CDR3 nucleotides are TGTGCCAGCAGCGTAGATCGCAGGGGTTCCTACAATGAGCAGTTCTTC.

The chain joins TRBV5-4 to TRBJ1-6; 11 bases are a match to TRBD1. J lost 11 bases, V lost 3 bases, and 10 bases had no gene match. The CDR3 has 16 amino acids. Germline V gene lookup returns CDR1 SGHNT and CDR2 YYREEE (reference sequence). This chain's CDR3 is CASSSGGDRGITPLHF. DNA for the CDR3: TGTGCCAGCAGCTCGGGCGGGGACAGGGGGATAACACCCCTCCACTTT.

The J gene is TRBJ1-1, the V gene TRBV6-5; D remains ambiguous. Germline V gene sequence: CDR1 MNHEY, CDR2 SVGAGI. V was pared by 6 bases and J by 5 bases, with 10 bases between. The CDR3 sequence is 12 residues long. The chain's CDR3 is CASSSRMTEAFF. The CDR3 DNA follows: TGTGCCAGCAGCTCGAGGATGACTGAAGCTTTCTTT.

The CDR3 here is CASSQDLERDTIYF. CDR3 sequence (DNA): TGTGCCAGCAGCCAAGACTTGGAGCGTGACACCATATATTTT. The chain has TRBV4-2 and TRBJ1-3; D remains ambiguous. CDR3 length: 14 residues. V lost 0 bases and J 8 bases, leaving 11 bases between the germline ends. Germline lookup yields CDR1 LGHNA and CDR2 YNFKEQ.

This clone was counted between two and nine times. The V gene is TRBV9, the J gene TRBJ1-1; the D is unclear. V lost 0 bases and J 4 bases, leaving 7 bases between the germline ends. The CDR3 has 13 residues. Per germline, CDR1 SGDLS and CDR2 YYNGEE. The CDR3 is CASSVGGFTEAFF. CDR3 in DNA: TGTGCCAGCAGCGTAGGAGGATTCACTGAAGCTTTCTTT.

The chain recombines TRBV4-1 with TRBJ2-1, with 9 bases fitting TRBD1. This CDR3 contains 16 residues. Unmatched junction bases numbered 9, after V lost 2 bases and J lost 7 bases. CDR1 and CDR2 from the germline V gene are MGHRA and YSYEKL. Here the CDR3 reads CASSQLDRGDMNEQFF. Written as DNA, the CDR3 is TGCGCCAGCAGCCAACTGGACAGGGGAGATATGAATGAGCAGTTCTTC.

There are a few counts of this clone. V and J are TRBV7-9 and TRBJ1-5; D gene unclear. Germline values: CDR1 SEHNR, CDR2 FQNEAQ (reference sequence). This CDR3 is built from 15 residues. V lost 1 base to trimming and J lost 4 bases, with 11 bases between them. The CDR3 sequence is CASSLVGPANQPQHF. The CDR3 DNA is TGTGCCAGCAGCTTAGTTGGGCCAGCTAATCAGCCCCAGCATTTT.

This chain connects TRBV13 to TRBJ2-1; D is perhaps TRBD2 (6 bases). The CDR3 totals 14 residues. Trimming shortened V by 5 bases and J by 5 bases, and 13 bases separated the two germline ends. From germline, CDR1 is PRHDT and CDR2 FYEKMQ (reference sequence). DNA for the CDR3: TGTGCCAGCAGCACCACTAGCAGCCACAATGAGCAGTTCTTC. It specifies CASSTTSSHNEQFF.

This clone was observed a few times. This chain uses TRBV29-1 with TRBJ1-2; 11 positions agree with TRBD1. This CDR3 comprises 16 residues. After removal of 6 bases from V and 0 bases from J, the junction contained 9 bases not matched to a gene. In germline, CDR1 is SQVTM, CDR2 ANQGSEA. For the CDR3, the DNA is TGCAGCGTGCCGGGACAGGGGGTTGGAGCTAACTATGGCTACACCTTC. It is translated as CSVPGQGVGANYGYTF. Together with reference TRBV29-1 and TRBJ1-2, the CDR3 gives the full variable domain: SAVISQKPSRDICQRGTSLTIQCQVDSQVTMMFWYRQQPGQSLTLIATANQGSEATYESGFVIDKFPISRPNLTFSTLTVSNMSPEDSSIYLCSVPGQGVGANYGYTFGSGTRLTVV.

This chain uses TRBV21-1 with TRBJ1-6; TRBD1 is taken as the D call from the table, unchecked against the DNA. TRBV21-1 is designated a pseudogene. This CDR3 has 16 residues. CDR3 nucleotides: TGTGCCAGCAGGAAGGGACAGAGCTCCTATAATTCACCCCTCCACTTT. It codes for CASRKGQSSYNSPLHF.

The genes are TRBV10-1 and TRBJ1-1; D is uncertain. The V gene lost 3 bases and the J gene lost 3 bases, with 17 bases spanning the gap. The CDR3 length is 16 residues. The germline V gene has CDR1 WNHNN and CDR2 SYGVQD (reference sequence). The DNA for the CDR3 is TGCGCCAGCAGTGATCGCGGCCCCAAATCCGACACTGAAGCTTTCTTT. It specifies CASSDRGPKSDTEAFF.

This clone has a single count. This chain uses TRBV6-1 with TRBJ1-2; 11 bases are a match to TRBD1. The CDR3 totals 13 residues. Looked up from germline, CDR1 is MNHNS and CDR2 is SASEGT. Trimming cost V 8 bases and J 5 bases; bases outside gene matches: 4. The CDR3 sequence is CASLGQGVYGYTF. The CDR3 DNA follows: TGTGCCAGCTTGGGACAGGGGGTGTATGGCTACACCTTC.

V and J are TRBV6-1 and TRBJ2-7; tentatively, D is TRBD1 (6 bases). This CDR3 region has 13 residues. Germline assignment: CDR1 MNHNS and CDR2 SASEGT. Trimming stripped 5 bases from V and 2 bases from J, with 10 bases between. DNA for the CDR3: TGTGCCAGCAGTTCCGGGACACCCTACGAGCAGTACTTC. This encodes CASSSGTPYEQYF.

This clone was picked up a small number of times. The CDR3 spells CASSKKTGTGVYNEQFF. Here the CDR3 DNA reads TGTGCCAGCAGCAAAAAGACCGGGACAGGGGTCTACAATGAGCAGTTCTTC. This chain links TRBV7-6 with TRBJ2-1; 10 positions match TRBD1. J gave up 3 bases and V 5 bases, and 10 bases lay outside the gene matches. Germline V gene sequence: CDR1 SGHVS, CDR2 FNYEAQ. The CDR3 loop spans 17 amino acids.

This CDR3 reads CAISTGGDTGELFF. The DNA of the CDR3 is TGTGCCATAAGTACGGGAGGGGACACCGGGGAGCTGTTTTTT. The genes are TRBV10-3 and TRBJ2-2; TRBD2 aligns across 8 bases. CDR1 and CDR2 (germline): ENHRY, SYGVKD. V lost 9 bases to trimming and J lost 3 bases; unmatched junction nucleotides: 6. There are 14 residues in the CDR3.

Points on this clone: Other DNA variants within this sample encode the same CDR3. The rearrangement links TRBV19 to TRBJ1-5; tentative D call: TRBD1 (6 bases). This CDR3 comprises 14 residues. The germline V and J ends were trimmed by 2 bases and 4 bases, with 9 bases remaining between them. In germline, CDR1 is LNHDA, CDR2 SQIVND (reference sequence). As DNA, the CDR3 is TGTGCCAGTAGTATATCACAGGGTAATCAGCCCCAGCATTTT. The encoded protein is CASSISQGNQPQHF.

The chain employs TRBV11-2 and TRBJ2-7, with 10 positions matching TRBD1. The CDR3 spans 19 residues. CDR1 SGHAT and CDR2 FQNNGV come from the germline V gene. Trimming removed 1 base from V and 0 bases from J; junction bases left unmatched: 12. The CDR3 DNA sequence: TGTGCCAGCAGCTTAGGTGTGACAGGGGGCCGAAAAAGCTCCTACGAGCAGTACTTC. It translates to CASSLGVTGGRKSSYEQYF.

This chain links TRBV29-1 with TRBJ2-1; 11 bases match TRBD1. Unmatched junction bases numbered 14, after V lost 4 bases and J lost 6 bases. The CDR3 is 17 amino acids. Germline V gives CDR1 SQVTM, CDR2 ANQGSEA. CDR3 sequence reads: CSVVSKFRDRGFNEQFF. The CDR3 region has the DNA TGCAGCGTTGTCTCAAAATTCCGGGACAGGGGGTTCAATGAGCAGTTCTTC.

This clone has more than one count but fewer than ten. The chain couples TRBV7-9 to TRBJ1-6; D is undetermined. Germline CDR1 reads SEHNR; CDR2 reads FQNEAQ (reference sequence). Trimming cost V 1 base and J 8 bases, with 6 bases left between them. The length of the CDR3 is 13 residues. Here the CDR3 DNA reads TGTGCCAGCAGCTTAGAAGGAGATTCACCCCTCCACTTT. Translated: CASSLEGDSPLHF.

The chain joins TRBV5-1 to TRBJ2-7, with TRBD2 matching 14 bases. With V trimmed by 5 bases and J by 2 bases, 12 bases remained unmatched. Germline-derived CDR1 and CDR2 are SGHRS and YFSETQ. The length of the CDR3 is 18 residues. Written as DNA, the CDR3 is TGCGCCAGCAGGGATAGACTAGCGGGAGGGCCCGAGACCTACGAGCAGTACTTC. This sequence encodes CASRDRLAGGPETYEQYF.

This chain connects TRBV4-1 to TRBJ2-1; 7 bases agree with TRBD1. Trimming cost V 3 bases and J 6 bases; bases outside gene matches: 14. The CDR3 contains 17 residues. The germline V gene encodes CDR1 MGHRA and CDR2 YSYEKL. The CDR3 nucleotides are TGCGCCAGCAGCCACGTATACAGGGGCCCTAGGGCCAATGAGCAGTTCTTC. Translated: CASSHVYRGPRANEQFF.

The J gene is TRBJ1-2, the V gene TRBV15; the D gene is possibly TRBD1 (6 bases). Trimming left V 5 bases short and J 7 bases short, with 11 bases between. In germline, CDR1 is LNHNV, CDR2 YYDKDF (reference sequence). The CDR3 length is 12 residues. CDR3 region: CATSSPRGGYTF. DNA of the CDR3: TGTGCCACCAGCTCTCCCAGGGGTGGCTACACCTTC.